This passage covers 26 T cell receptor beta chains from one sample sequenced in a study of T cell changes during pregnancy in multiple sclerosis. Produced via immunoSEQ multiplex PCR; TCRdb's table is partial and in-frame only. The sample has under 45,000 clones, approximately 92% seen once; the top ten hold about 0.45%. Sequencing used CD4+ T cells from peripheral blood mononuclear cells, obtained in the third trimester of pregnancy. The source of these receptors is a female donor in good health, enrolled as a control in a pregnancy study.

This clone was counted between two and nine times. The V call is TRBV4-3, the J call TRBJ2-5; 11 positions agree with TRBD2. The CDR3 covers 18 residues. Germline V gene sequence: CDR1 LGHNA, CDR2 YSLEER. The V and J ends lost 1 base and 5 bases, in that order; junction bases with no gene match: 12. The CDR3 DNA reads as TGCGCCAGCAGCCAAGGGCTTACTAGCGGGGGATTAGGGGAGACCCAGTACTTC. This translates into CASSQGLTSGGLGETQYF.

This clone was observed a single time. The rearrangement links TRBV29-1 to TRBJ1-3; D unclear. This CDR3 comprises 13 residues. The V end lost 2 bases, the J end lost 2 bases, and 7 bases lay between the germline ends. CDR1 is SQVTM and CDR2 is ANQGSEA in the germline V gene. The CDR3 sequence is CSVEWLAGNTIYF. As DNA, the CDR3 is TGCAGCGTTGAATGGCTTGCTGGAAACACCATATATTTT.

The gene calls are TRBV7-3 and TRBJ2-1; 9 nucleotides align to TRBD1. V shed 3 bases and J 6 bases; nucleotides not matched to a gene: 9. CDR1 is SGHTA and CDR2 is FQGTGA in the germline V gene. The CDR3 covers 16 residues. This CDR3 reads CASSFQPGQGRNEQFF. CDR3 DNA sequence: TGTGCCAGCAGCTTCCAACCGGGACAGGGTCGCAATGAGCAGTTCTTC.

The chain uses TRBV5-6 and TRBJ2-5, with TRBD1 identical over 7 bases. Trimming cost V 4 bases and J 7 bases; bases outside gene matches: 13. CDR1 and CDR2 from the germline V gene are SGHDT and YYEEEE. CDR3 size: 15 residues. The CDR3 DNA reads as TGTGCCAGCAGCAGGACGGGACAGCGTCCGGGGACCCAGTACTTC. This encodes CASSRTGQRPGTQYF.

This rearrangement joins TRBV23-1 to TRBJ1-5; D is unclear. TRBV23-1 carries the ORF label, with uncertain function. CDR3 size: 15 residues. Trimming took off 2 bases at V and 5 bases at J, with 13 bases between the two ends. The CDR3 sequence is CASSQEGKGDQPQHF. The CDR3 bases are TGCGCCAGCAGTCAAGAGGGCAAGGGTGATCAGCCCCAGCATTTT.

The V call is TRBV5-1, the J call TRBJ1-2; maybe TRBD1 (5 bases). This CDR3 region has 14 residues. Deletions cut 0 bases from V and 8 bases from J, with 14 bases between. CDR1 is SGHRS and CDR2 is YFSETQ in the germline V gene. The CDR3 region is CASSLAAGPWGYTF. In DNA form, the CDR3 reads TGCGCCAGCAGCTTGGCCGCGGGGCCATGGGGCTACACCTTC.

This chain links TRBV7-3 with TRBJ2-5, with D tentatively TRBD2 (7 bases). This CDR3 comprises 17 residues. Germline-derived CDR1 and CDR2 are SGHTA and FQGTGA. The V end was cut by 2 bases, the J end by 1 base, with 17 bases between. CDR3 in DNA: TGTGCCAGCAGCTTAGAAGGAAGTCGGGGGGCCCAAGAGACCCAGTACTTC. Translated, it gives CASSLEGSRGAQETQYF.

In its sample, this clone was seen once. J is TRBJ1-4 and V is TRBV15, with 7 bases matching TRBD1. Trimming removed 6 bases from V and 7 bases from J; junction bases left unmatched: 8. Looked up from germline, CDR1 is LNHNV and CDR2 is YYDKDF (reference sequence). The CDR3 loop spans 14 amino acids. In nucleotides, the CDR3 is TGTGCCACCAGGGAGACAGGGAGTGGTGAAAAACTGTTTTTT. Amino acids: CATRETGSGEKLFF.

This chain joins TRBV6-4 and TRBJ2-2, with 9 bases aligning to TRBD1. CDR3 size: 15 residues. V dropped 0 bases and J dropped 8; count of bases not matched to a gene: 4. The V gene's germline CDR1 is MRHNA and CDR2 SNTAGT. The chain's CDR3 is CASSDSYRGQGELFF. CDR3 DNA sequence: TGTGCCAGCAGTGACTCTTACAGGGGGCAAGGGGAGCTGTTTTTT.

The chain joins TRBV7-2 to TRBJ2-6, with TRBD1 identical over 7 bases. CDR1 is SGHTA and CDR2 is FQGNSA in the germline V gene. The CDR3 runs to 15 residues. After removal of 5 bases from V and 2 bases from J, the junction contained 3 bases not matched to a gene. The DNA for the CDR3 is TGTGCCAGCAGCCCAGGGGGTACTGGGGCCAACGTCCTGACTTTC. Protein: CASSPGGTGANVLTF.

The chain carries TRBV7-3 and TRBJ1-1; 7 bases agree with TRBD1. The ends lost 5 bases at V and 5 bases at J; junction bases unmatched: 8. The CDR3 sequence is 14 residues long. Germline V gene sequence: CDR1 SGHTA, CDR2 FQGTGA. The CDR3 reads CASSPLSTGTEAFF. The CDR3 DNA reads as TGTGCCAGCAGCCCGCTGTCGACAGGGACTGAAGCTTTCTTT.

This rearrangement joins TRBV19 to TRBJ1-4; a possible D gene is TRBD1 (5 bases). With 3 bases removed from V and 13 bases from J, the gap between germline ends came to 12 bases. The CDR3 consists of 12 residues. Germline V gene sequence: CDR1 LNHDA, CDR2 SQIVND (reference sequence). CDR3 residues: CASSMGEARLFF. The CDR3 DNA follows: TGTGCCAGTAGTATGGGGGAGGCAAGACTGTTTTTT.

This chain connects TRBV29-1 to TRBJ2-3, with 8 bases fitting TRBD1. The CDR3 runs 14 residues. Looked up from germline, CDR1 is SQVTM and CDR2 is ANQGSEA. V lost 3 bases to trimming and J lost 3 bases; unmatched junction nucleotides: 5. The chain's CDR3 is CSVERTGLTDTQYF. Here the CDR3 DNA reads TGCAGCGTTGAGCGGACAGGGCTAACAGATACGCAGTATTTT.

The chain uses TRBV18 and TRBJ2-2; 12 bases align to TRBD2. V shed 6 bases, J shed 4 bases, and the junction held 6 bases outside the gene matches. The CDR3 is 16 residues long. In germline, CDR1 is KGHSH, CDR2 LQKENI. This chain's CDR3 is CASSGGLAGSTGELFF. CDR3 coding DNA: TGTGCCAGCTCCGGCGGACTAGCGGGGAGCACCGGGGAGCTGTTTTTT.

For this clone: The sample holds other DNA sequences that translate to the same CDR3. This chain uses TRBV4-1 with TRBJ2-7; 9 nucleotides match TRBD1. Germline V CDR1 and CDR2: MGHRA, YSYEKL. The V segment lost 1 base and the J segment 7 bases; nucleotides outside the gene matches: 5. This CDR3 is 14 amino acids long. The CDR3 spells CASSQVGTGREQYF. CDR3 nucleotides: TGCGCCAGCAGCCAAGTGGGGACAGGGCGGGAGCAGTACTTC.

V is TRBV6-4 and J is TRBJ2-3; 10 bases are a match to TRBD1. Unmatched junction bases numbered 9, after V lost 5 bases and J lost 4 bases. Germline V lookup: CDR1 MRHNA, CDR2 SNTAGT. CDR3 length: 16 residues. The CDR3 DNA is TGTGCCAGCAGTCAACAACCGGGACAGGGGTCAGATACGCAGTATTTT. Translating gives CASSQQPGQGSDTQYF.

The chain links TRBV7-2 to TRBJ1-4, with D tentatively TRBD1 (5 bases). V was pared by 5 bases and J by 8 bases, with 12 bases between. Germline assignment: CDR1 SGHTA and CDR2 FQGNSA. The CDR3 runs 13 residues. The CDR3 DNA follows: TGTGCCAGCAGCGCCGACAAGGGGGAAAAACTGTTTTTT. Its protein product is CASSADKGEKLFF.

The V and J genes are TRBV7-2 and TRBJ1-5, with a tentative D call TRBD1 (6 bases). CDR3 length: 12 amino acids. V was trimmed by 5 bases and J by 11 bases, leaving 13 bases between them. The germline CDR1 and CDR2 sequences are SGHTA and FQGNSA. CDR3 nucleotide sequence: TGTGCCAGCAGCCCGGACAGAATGACCCAGCATTTT. It is translated as CASSPDRMTQHF.

The chain recombines TRBV30 with TRBJ1-5; D remains ambiguous. Germline CDR1 and CDR2: GTSNPN and SVGIG (reference sequence). Trimming stripped 3 bases from V and 5 bases from J, with 11 bases between. The CDR3 consists of 13 residues. The CDR3 is CAWSRTGYQPQHF. In DNA form, the CDR3 reads TGTGCCTGGAGCCGGACGGGGTATCAGCCCCAGCATTTT.

The chain recombines TRBV12-5 with TRBJ1-6, with D hard to call. The CDR3 runs to 17 residues. Germline CDR1 is LGHNT and CDR2 is FRNRAP. The V gene lost 0 bases and the J gene lost 1 base, with 10 bases spanning the gap. DNA of the CDR3: TGTGCTAGTGGTTTGGTATATGGGAGGTCCTATAATTCACCCCTCCACTTT. This codes for CASGLVYGRSYNSPLHF.

This sequence joins TRBV4-1 and TRBJ1-4, with D hard to call. The germline V and J ends were trimmed by 0 bases and 13 bases, with 6 bases remaining between them. CDR1 is MGHRA, CDR2 YSYEKL, per germline. The CDR3 runs to 11 residues. Here the CDR3 DNA reads TGCGCCAGCAGCCAAGAGGGAGGACTGTTTTTT. Its protein product is CASSQEGGLFF.

V gene TRBV4-1 combines with J gene TRBJ1-1; D may be TRBD1 (5 bases). The CDR3 is 13 residues long. Trimming left V 3 bases short and J 8 bases short, with 13 bases between. Germline V CDR1 and CDR2: MGHRA, YSYEKL. CDR3: CASSHQGAGEAFF. The CDR3 coding sequence is TGCGCCAGCAGCCATCAAGGGGCCGGGGAAGCTTTCTTT.

The chain recombines TRBV5-1 with TRBJ1-1, with D uncertain. The CDR3 length is 15 residues. Germline V gives CDR1 SGHRS, CDR2 YFSETQ. Trimming stripped 0 bases from V and 1 base from J, with 10 bases between. CDR3 residues: CASSLAARQNTEAFF. The CDR3 region has the DNA TGCGCCAGCAGCTTGGCCGCCAGGCAGAACACTGAAGCTTTCTTT. The entire variable domain, with the rest obtained from reference TRBV5-1 and TRBJ1-1, is as follows: KAGVTQTPRYLIKTRGQQVTLSCSPISGHRSVSWYQQTPGQGLQFLFEYFSETQRNKGNFPGRFSGRQFSNSRSEMNVSTLELGDSALYLCASSLAARQNTEAFFGQGTRLTVV.

CDR3 region: CASSFLGGLAKNIQYF. For the CDR3, the DNA is TGTGCCAGCAGCTTCTTGGGGGGACTAGCCAAAAACATTCAGTACTTC. The rearrangement uses TRBV7-2 and TRBJ2-4, with TRBD2 as a possible D gene (6 bases). Deletions cut 3 bases from V and 0 bases from J, with 12 bases between. This CDR3 spans 16 amino acids. Germline V gene lookup returns CDR1 SGHTA and CDR2 FQGNSA.

The chain employs TRBV15 and TRBJ1-2; D is possibly TRBD1 (6 bases). The ends were cut back, 1 base at V and 7 bases at J, with 16 bases in the middle. The germline V gene has CDR1 LNHNV and CDR2 YYDKDF (reference sequence). There are 15 residues in the CDR3. The CDR3 nucleotides are TGTGCCACCAGCAGAGTTCTCTCGGGGGGCGGTGGCTACACCTTC. It specifies CATSRVLSGGGGYTF.

V is TRBV5-4 and J is TRBJ1-1; 10 bases are shared with TRBD1. The length of the CDR3 is 17 residues. The trim removed 4 bases at V and 0 bases at J, leaving 9 bases unmatched. Germline CDR1 reads SGHNT; CDR2 reads YYREEE (reference sequence). The CDR3 sequence: CASSPPGQGTMNTEAFF. The CDR3 DNA reads TGTGCCAGCAGCCCCCCGGGACAGGGGACCATGAACACTGAAGCTTTCTTT.